Shown below are 13 T cell receptor beta chains from a single sample sequenced in a study of cytomegalovirus exposure and HLA in healthy donors. The PCR ran on 60 Vbeta and 13 Jbeta primers. Only in-frame clones appear in the TCRdb table, and some are missing; sequencing was by immunoSEQ multiplex PCR. The repertoire holds fewer than 200,000 clones, with over 80% as singletons. The sequenced material came from PBMCs. These receptors were obtained from a girl aged 5-17 years in good health and CMV-seropositive.

The V gene is TRBV6-5, the J gene TRBJ2-7; 9 bases agree with TRBD2. The length of the CDR3 is 15 residues. V lost 5 bases and J lost 2; bases outside the gene matches: 7. Germline CDR1 MNHEY, CDR2 SVGAGI. CDR3 DNA: TGTGCCAGCAGTCCGGGGATAGCGGGAGCCTACGAGCAGTACTTC. As protein: CASSPGIAGAYEQYF.

This rearrangement joins TRBV7-8 to TRBJ2-2; 9 nucleotides agree with TRBD1. Germline V gives CDR1 SGHVS, CDR2 FQNEAQ. With 3 bases clipped from V and 2 bases from J, the junction kept 10 bases outside the gene matches. The length of the CDR3 is 18 residues. The CDR3 DNA follows: TGTGCCAGCAGCTTGCGGGACAGGGAAAGAAGAAACACCGGGGAGCTGTTTTTT. As protein: CASSLRDRERRNTGELFF. Full variable domain (remainder filled in from reference TRBV7-8 and TRBJ2-2): GAGVSQSPRYKVAKRGQDVALRCDPISGHVSLFWYQQALGQGPEFLTYFQNEAQLDKSGLPSDRFFAERPEGSVSTLKIQRTQQEDSAVYLCASSLRDRERRNTGELFFGEGSRLTVL.

The genes are TRBV19 and TRBJ1-4, with 9 bases fitting TRBD1. From germline, CDR1 is LNHDA and CDR2 SQIVND (reference sequence). Trimming cost V 7 bases and J 2 bases; bases outside gene matches: 14. The length of the CDR3 is 18 residues. The CDR3 loop is CASTVRVTGGGTNEKLFF. In nucleotides, the CDR3 is TGTGCCAGTACCGTACGCGTTACAGGGGGCGGCACTAATGAAAAACTGTTTTTT.

The chain recombines TRBV27 with TRBJ1-5, with 8 bases aligning to TRBD1. Trimming cost V 2 bases and J 2 bases; bases outside gene matches: 11. The CDR3 is 18 residues long. In germline, CDR1 is MNHEY, CDR2 SMNVEV (reference sequence). CDR3 coding DNA: TGTGCCAGCAGTTTAAGGGGACAGGTTACCCGGGGCAATCAGCCCCAGCATTTT. Its translation is CASSLRGQVTRGNQPQHF.

The genes are TRBV5-4 and TRBJ2-3; TRBD2 is a possible D gene (5 bases). Trimming stripped 0 bases from V and 2 bases from J, with 10 bases between. The CDR3 covers 15 residues. Germline V lookup: CDR1 SGHNT, CDR2 YYREEE (reference sequence). The CDR3 DNA follows: TGTGCCAGCAGCTTGGAACTAGGACCCACAGATACGCAGTATTTT. It encodes CASSLELGPTDTQYF.

Notes on this clone: One end of the junction does not line up with germline, which may come from a read error. This rearrangement joins TRBV7-9 to TRBJ1-2; D might be TRBD1 (5 bases). Looked up from germline, CDR1 is SEHNR and CDR2 is FQNEAQ (reference sequence). There are 13 residues in the CDR3. The DNA of the CDR3 is TGTTCCAGCAGCGTAGGGGAGGACTATGGCTACACCTTC. Protein: CSSSVGEDYGYTF.

The rearrangement uses TRBV7-6 and TRBJ1-1; TRBD1 matches at 8 bases. Looked up from germline, CDR1 is SGHVS and CDR2 is FNYEAQ. The J segment lost 4 bases and the V segment lost 5 bases, leaving 12 bases of the junction unmatched. The CDR3 is 16 amino acids. CDR3 in amino acids: CASSLEVRDRSTEAFF. CDR3 coding DNA: TGTGCCAGCAGCCTAGAGGTCCGGGACAGGTCCACTGAAGCTTTCTTT.

The chain combines TRBV7-6 with TRBJ2-7; weak D call: TRBD1 (5 bases). The CDR3 is 17 residues long. V lost 5 bases and J 6 bases, leaving 26 bases between the germline ends. Germline V lookup: CDR1 SGHVS, CDR2 FNYEAQ. The CDR3 loop is CASSPQTDFTTMGEQYF. The CDR3 nucleotides are TGTGCCAGCAGCCCCCAGACAGACTTCACAACCATGGGCGAGCAGTACTTC.

The chain carries TRBV27 and TRBJ2-1; 7 bases map to TRBD2. This CDR3 contains 15 residues. Germline V gene lookup returns CDR1 MNHEY and CDR2 SMNVEV (reference sequence). V was clipped by 5 bases and J by 4 bases; unmatched bases: 8. The DNA of the CDR3 is TGTGCCAGCAGTCCCCCGCTAGCGGCATACAATGAGCAGTTCTTC. Translation: CASSPPLAAYNEQFF.

This rearrangement joins TRBV2 to TRBJ1-1; D might be TRBD1 (6 bases). Trimming pared 0 bases from V and 3 bases from J, leaving 17 bases between. Germline lookup yields CDR1 SNHLY and CDR2 FYNNEI. The CDR3 is 17 amino acids. The chain's CDR3 is CASSEATGVDRHTEAFF. The DNA for the CDR3 is TGTGCCAGCAGTGAAGCTACCGGGGTGGACAGACACACTGAAGCTTTCTTT.

This clone was counted once. The V and J genes are TRBV28 and TRBJ1-5; D is ambiguous. CDR1 is MDHEN, CDR2 SYDVKM, per germline. V was trimmed by 5 bases and J by 1 base, leaving 18 bases between them. The CDR3 length is 17 residues. For the CDR3, the DNA is TGTGCCAGCAGTATACCGCGTTGGCAGGAAAGCAATCAGCCCCAGCATTTT. Its translation: CASSIPRWQESNQPQHF.

The count of this clone is one. The chain recombines TRBV11-1 with TRBJ2-1; 7 nucleotides agree with TRBD1. The ends lost 5 bases at V and 7 bases at J; junction bases unmatched: 11. CDR3 length: 15 amino acids. CDR1 is SGHAT, CDR2 FQDESV, per germline (reference sequence). The CDR3 loop reads CASSANRGNNNEQFF. As DNA, the CDR3 is TGTGCCAGCAGCGCCAACAGGGGAAATAATAATGAGCAGTTCTTC.

This clone has a single count. The chain employs TRBV5-1 and TRBJ2-5; D may be TRBD2 (5 bases). CDR1 and CDR2 from the germline V gene are SGHRS and YFSETQ. V was cut by 1 base and J by 2 bases, with 12 bases left in between. The CDR3 runs 15 residues. The CDR3 bases are TGCGCCAGCAGCTTGAGGTCGGGGATGCAAGAGACCCAGTACTTC. Its protein product is CASSLRSGMQETQYF.